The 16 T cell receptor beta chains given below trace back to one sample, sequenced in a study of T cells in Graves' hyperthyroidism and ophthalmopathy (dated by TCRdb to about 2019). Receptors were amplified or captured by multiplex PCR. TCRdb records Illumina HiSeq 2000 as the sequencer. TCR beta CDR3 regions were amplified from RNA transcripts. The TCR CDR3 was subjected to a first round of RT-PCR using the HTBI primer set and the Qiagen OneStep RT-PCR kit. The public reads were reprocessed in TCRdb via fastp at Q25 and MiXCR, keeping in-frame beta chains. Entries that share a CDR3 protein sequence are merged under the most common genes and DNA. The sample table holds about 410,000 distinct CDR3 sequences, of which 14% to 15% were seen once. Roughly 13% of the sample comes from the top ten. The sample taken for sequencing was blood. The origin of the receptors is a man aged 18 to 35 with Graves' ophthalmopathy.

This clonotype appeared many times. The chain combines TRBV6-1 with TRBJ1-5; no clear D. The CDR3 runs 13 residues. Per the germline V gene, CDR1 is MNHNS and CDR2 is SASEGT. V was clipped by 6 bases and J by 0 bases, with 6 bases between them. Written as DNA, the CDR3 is TGTGCCAGCAGGGACTTTAGCAATCAGCCCCAGCATTTT. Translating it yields CASRDFSNQPQHF.

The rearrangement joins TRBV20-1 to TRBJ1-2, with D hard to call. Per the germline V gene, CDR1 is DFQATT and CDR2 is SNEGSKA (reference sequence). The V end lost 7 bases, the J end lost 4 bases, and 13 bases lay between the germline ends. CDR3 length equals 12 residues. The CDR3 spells CSGYLQPYGYTF. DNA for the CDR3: TGCAGTGGGTACCTCCAACCCTATGGCTACACCTTC.

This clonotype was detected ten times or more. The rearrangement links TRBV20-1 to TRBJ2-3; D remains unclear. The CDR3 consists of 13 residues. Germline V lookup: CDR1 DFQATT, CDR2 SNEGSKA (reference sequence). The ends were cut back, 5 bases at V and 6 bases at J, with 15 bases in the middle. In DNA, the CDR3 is TGCAGTGCTCAATTAATGATTAGGGATACGCAGTATTTT. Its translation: CSAQLMIRDTQYF.

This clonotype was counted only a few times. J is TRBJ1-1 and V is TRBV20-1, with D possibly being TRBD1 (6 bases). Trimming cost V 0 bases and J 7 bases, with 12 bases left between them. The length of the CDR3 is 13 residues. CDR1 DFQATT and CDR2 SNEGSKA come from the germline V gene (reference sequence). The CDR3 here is CSARDPGGGEAFF. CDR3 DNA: TGCAGTGCTAGAGATCCCGGGGGCGGTGAAGCTTTCTTT.

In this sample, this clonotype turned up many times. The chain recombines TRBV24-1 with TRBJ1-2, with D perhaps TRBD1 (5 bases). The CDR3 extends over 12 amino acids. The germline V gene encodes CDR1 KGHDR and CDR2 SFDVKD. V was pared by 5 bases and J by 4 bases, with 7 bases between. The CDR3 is CATSVGAYGYTF. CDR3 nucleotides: TGTGCCACCAGTGTAGGGGCCTATGGCTACACCTTC.

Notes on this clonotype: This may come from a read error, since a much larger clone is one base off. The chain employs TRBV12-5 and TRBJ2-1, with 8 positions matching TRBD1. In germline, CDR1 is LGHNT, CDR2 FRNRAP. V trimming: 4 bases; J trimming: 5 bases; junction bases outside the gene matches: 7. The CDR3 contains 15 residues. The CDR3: CASGWAGTGHNEQFF. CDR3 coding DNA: TGTGCTAGTGGTTGGGCCGGGACAGGCCACAATGAGCAGTTCTTC.

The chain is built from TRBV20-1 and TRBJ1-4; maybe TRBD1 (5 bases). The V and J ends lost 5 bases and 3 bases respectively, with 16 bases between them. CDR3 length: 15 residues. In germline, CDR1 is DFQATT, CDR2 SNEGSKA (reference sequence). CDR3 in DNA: TGCAGTGCTGGGGGGTTCGGGCAGTCTAATGAAAAACTGTTTTTT. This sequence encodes CSAGGFGQSNEKLFF.

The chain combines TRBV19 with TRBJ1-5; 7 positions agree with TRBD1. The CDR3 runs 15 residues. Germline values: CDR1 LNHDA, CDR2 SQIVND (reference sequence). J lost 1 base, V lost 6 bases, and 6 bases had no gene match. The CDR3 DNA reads TGTGCCAGTAGGACAGGGAAGAAAAGCAATCAGCCCCAGCATTTT. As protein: CASRTGKKSNQPQHF.

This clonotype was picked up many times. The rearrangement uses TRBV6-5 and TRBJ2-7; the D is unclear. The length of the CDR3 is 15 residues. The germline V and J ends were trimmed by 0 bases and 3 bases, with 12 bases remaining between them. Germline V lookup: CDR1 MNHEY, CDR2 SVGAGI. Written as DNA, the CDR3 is TGTGCCAGCAGTTACTCAGACTCCCCGGGCTACGAGCAGTACTTC. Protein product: CASSYSDSPGYEQYF.

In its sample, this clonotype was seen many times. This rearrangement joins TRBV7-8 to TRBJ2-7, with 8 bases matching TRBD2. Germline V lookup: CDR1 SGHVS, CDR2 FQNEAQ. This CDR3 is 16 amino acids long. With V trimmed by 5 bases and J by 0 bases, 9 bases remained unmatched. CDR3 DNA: TGTGCCAGCAGCAGAGGGGCGGGAGGTAGCTCCTACGAGCAGTACTTC. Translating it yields CASSRGAGGSSYEQYF.

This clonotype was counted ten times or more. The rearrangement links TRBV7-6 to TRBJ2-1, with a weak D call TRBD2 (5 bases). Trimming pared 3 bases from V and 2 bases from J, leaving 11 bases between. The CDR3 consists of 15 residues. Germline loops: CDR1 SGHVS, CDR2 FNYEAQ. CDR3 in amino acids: CASSLSLEAYNEQFF. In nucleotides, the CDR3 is TGTGCCAGCAGCTTGAGTCTGGAGGCCTACAATGAGCAGTTCTTC.

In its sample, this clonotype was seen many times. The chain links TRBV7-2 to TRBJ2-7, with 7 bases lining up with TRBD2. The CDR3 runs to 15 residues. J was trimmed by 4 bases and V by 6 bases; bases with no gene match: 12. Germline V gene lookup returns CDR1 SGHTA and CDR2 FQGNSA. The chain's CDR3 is CASRPRLAGSYEQYF. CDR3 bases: TGTGCCAGCAGGCCCCGACTAGCTGGATCATACGAGCAGTACTTC.

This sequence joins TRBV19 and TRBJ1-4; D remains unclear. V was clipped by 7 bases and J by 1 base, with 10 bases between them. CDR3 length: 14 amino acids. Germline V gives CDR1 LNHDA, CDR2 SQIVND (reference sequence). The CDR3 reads CASTSWGTNEKLFF. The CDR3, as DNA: TGTGCCAGTACCTCTTGGGGAACTAATGAAAAACTGTTTTTT.

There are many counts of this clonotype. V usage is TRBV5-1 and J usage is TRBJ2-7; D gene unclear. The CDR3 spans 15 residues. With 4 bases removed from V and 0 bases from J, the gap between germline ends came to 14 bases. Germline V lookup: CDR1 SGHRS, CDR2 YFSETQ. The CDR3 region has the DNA TGCGCCAGCAGCCCACGACGGATGAGCTCCTACGAGCAGTACTTC. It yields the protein CASSPRRMSSYEQYF.

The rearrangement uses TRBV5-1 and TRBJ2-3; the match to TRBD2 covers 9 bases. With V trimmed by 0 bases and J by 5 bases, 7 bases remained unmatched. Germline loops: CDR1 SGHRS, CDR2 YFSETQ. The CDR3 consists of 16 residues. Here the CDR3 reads CASSLVRGGRQDTQYF. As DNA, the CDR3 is TGCGCCAGCAGCTTGGTGCGGGGGGGCCGTCAAGATACGCAGTATTTT. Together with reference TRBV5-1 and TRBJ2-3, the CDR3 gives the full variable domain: KAGVTQTPRYLIKTRGQQVTLSCSPISGHRSVSWYQQTPGQGLQFLFEYFSETQRNKGNFPGRFSGRQFSNSRSEMNVSTLELGDSALYLCASSLVRGGRQDTQYFGPGTRLTVL.

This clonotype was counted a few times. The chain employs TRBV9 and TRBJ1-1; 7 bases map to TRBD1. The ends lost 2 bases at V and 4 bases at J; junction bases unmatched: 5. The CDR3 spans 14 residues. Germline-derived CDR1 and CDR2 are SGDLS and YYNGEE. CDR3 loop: CASSVMQGVTEAFF. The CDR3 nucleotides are TGTGCCAGCAGCGTGATGCAGGGGGTCACTGAAGCTTTCTTT. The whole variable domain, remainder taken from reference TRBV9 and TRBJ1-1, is DSGVTQTPKHLITATGQRVTLRCSPRSGDLSVYWYQQSLDQGLQFLIQYYNGEERAKGNILERFSAQQFPDLHSELNLSSLELGDSALYFCASSVMQGVTEAFFGQGTRLTVV.